This T cell receptor beta chain was retrieved from a study of T-cell reconstitution after alpha-beta-depleted transplantation in children. The CDR3 loop spans 14 amino acids. The junction had 1 base not matched to a gene; V was cut back by 2 bases and J by 3 bases. Germline lookup yields CDR1 KGHSH and CDR2 LQKENI. This clonotype appeared a few times. Researchers prepared the TCRbeta library using unique molecular identifiers, the study reports. TCRdb analysed the PCR reads with MiXCR anew, one entry per CDR3 protein. The sample includes more than 200,000 distinct CDR3 sequences, around 25% of them seen just once.

This receptor was taken from a girl aged 2 to 10 with Fanconi anemia, due to receive a stem cell transplant. Sequencing used PBMCs, obtained before TCRalphabeta/CD19-depleted stem cell transplant. The rearrangement uses TRBV18 and TRBJ2-1, with 7 positions matching TRBD2. The CDR3 DNA is TGTGCCAGCTCACCAGGACTAGTCTACAATGAGCAGTTCTTC. Encoded protein: CASSPGLVYNEQFF. The whole variable domain, remainder taken from reference TRBV18 and TRBJ2-1, is NAGVMQNPRHLVRRRGQEARLRCSPMKGHSHVYWYRQLPEEGLKFMVYLQKENIIDESGMPKERFSAEFPKEGPSILRIQQVVRGDSAAYFCASSPGLVYNEQFFGPGTRLTVL.